The clone carrying this T cell receptor beta chain was seen more than once but under ten times. Antigen unknown. This sample was taken from a study of response to subunit inactivated influenza vaccine. General study findings and limits: Authors suggested few new T cells are recruited by each seasonal influenza vaccination.

TCRdb itself ran the RT-PCR reads through MiXCR, one entry per CDR3 protein. Of roughly 500,000 distinct CDR3 sequences listed, 15% to 20% are singletons. Trimming stripped 7 bases from V and 4 bases from J, with 11 bases between. Germline lookup yields CDR1 MNHNY and CDR2 SVGAGI (reference sequence). This CDR3 comprises 13 residues. The gene calls are TRBV6-6 and TRBJ2-1; TRBD1 is a possible D gene (5 bases). This TCR was sampled from a man between 45 and 75 years old who received an inactivated influenza vaccine. The specimen was CD4+ T cells sorted from PBMCs, collected around 25 months after vaccination. CDR3 nucleotide sequence: TGTGCCAGCACCCAAGGGGCGTACAATGAGCAGTTCTTC. It specifies CASTQGAYNEQFF.